The rows below give T cell receptor beta chains drawn from one sample of a study of Ad26.COV2.S vaccination and SARS-CoV-2 variants. TCRdb keeps only in-frame clones here, not all; method: immunoSEQ multiplex PCR. The data show roughly 510,000 clones, around 85% seen once. The starting material was peripheral blood, obtained in a trial of Ad26.COV2.S vaccine versus placebo. The source is a person between 18 and 65 years old who received the Ad26.COV2.S COVID-19 vaccine or a placebo. Each CDR3 is given with its conserved first and last residue. The D gene is left open where the match is weak. Clone size is shown for a subset of rows, as once, few, many or a class of expanded clone.

NA,TRBJ1-2,NA,TRBV28,CASSSPPNGYTF,TGTGCCAGCAGTAGCCCCCCCAATGGCTACACCTTC
TRBD1,TRBJ1-5,few,TRBV19,CASSRTGKDQPQHF,TGTGCCAGTAGTAGGACAGGGAAGGATCAGCCCCAGCATTTT
NA,TRBJ1-2,NA,TRBV24-1,CATSDSRNYGYTF,TGTGCCACCAGTGATTCCAGGAACTATGGCTACACCTTC
TRBD2,TRBJ2-2,NA,TRBV10-3,CATQTSGSDTGELFF,TGTGCCACTCAGACTAGCGGGAGTGACACCGGGGAGCTGTTTTTT
NA,TRBJ2-1,once,TRBV19,CASSIDPTTASSYNEQFF,TGTGCCAGTAGTATAGACCCCACGACAGCCAGCTCCTACAATGAGCAGTTCTTC
NA,TRBJ2-1,NA,TRBV19,CASSSSSGINNEQFF,TGTGCCAGTAGTTCATCTTCCGGGATCAACAATGAGCAGTTCTTC
NA,TRBJ2-1,NA,TRBV25-1,CASKAYEQFF,TGTGCCAGCAAAGCATATGAGCAGTTCTTC
NA,TRBJ2-1,NA,TRBV5-4,CASSLEVADNEQFF,TGTGCCAGCAGCTTGGAAGTAGCGGACAATGAGCAGTTCTTC
TRBD2,TRBJ2-5,NA,TRBV19,CASRQGLAGVVGSRETQYF,TGTGCCAGTCGCCAAGGACTAGCGGGAGTAGTTGGATCTAGAGAGACCCAGTACTTC
NA,TRBJ1-2,NA,TRBV7-9,CASSPGAGGYTF,TGTGCCAGCAGCCCCGGGGCGGGTGGCTACACCTTC
NA,TRBJ2-7,NA,TRBV28,CASSSLVGDKSSYEQYF,TGTGCCAGCAGTTCCCTCGTAGGGGACAAGAGCTCCTACGAGCAGTACTTC
NA,TRBJ1-5,once,TRBV18,CASSPGGQPQHF,TGTGCCAGCTCACCCGGAGGTCAGCCCCAGCATTTT
NA,TRBJ2-1,NA,TRBV19,CASSIGRGSNEQFF,TGTGCCAGTAGTATAGGGAGGGGGTCCAATGAGCAGTTCTTC
TRBD1,TRBJ1-6,NA,TRBV9,CASSVGQGDSPLHF,TGTGCCAGCAGCGTAGGGCAGGGGGATTCACCCCTCCACTTT
NA,TRBJ2-7,NA,TRBV2,CASSERNYEQYF,TGTGCCAGCAGCGAGAGAAACTACGAGCAGTACTTC
NA,TRBJ1-2,NA,TRBV5-6,CASSLVDSWDGYTF,TGTGCCAGCAGCTTGGTCGACAGCTGGGATGGCTACACCTTC
NA,TRBJ1-5,once,TRBV28,CASNLGSNNQPQHF,TGTGCCAGCAATTTAGGGAGCAACAATCAGCCCCAGCATTTT
TRBD2,TRBJ2-1,NA,TRBV6-5,CASSRLAGGYNEQFF,TGTGCCAGCAGCCGCTTAGCGGGAGGGTATAATGAGCAGTTCTTC
NA,TRBJ2-7,NA,TRBV4-2,CASSQGPDISYEQYF,TGTGCCAGCAGCCAAGGTCCGGACATCTCCTACGAGCAGTACTTC
NA,TRBJ2-7,NA,TRBV28,CASSLLLGLSGLTYEQYF,TGTGCCAGCAGTTTATTATTGGGGCTCAGCGGGCTTACCTACGAGCAGTACTTC
TRBD1,TRBJ2-7,NA,TRBV29-1,CSVSDTNPGGQYF,TGCAGCGTGTCTGACACAAACCCAGGGGGGCAGTACTTC
NA,TRBJ1-6,NA,TRBV27,CASSFGQVFNSPLHF,TGTGCCAGCAGTTTTGGGCAGGTGTTTAATTCACCCCTCCACTTT
NA,TRBJ2-1,NA,TRBV7-3,CASSLPRGPYNEQFF,TGTGCCAGCAGCTTACCTAGGGGTCCATACAATGAGCAGTTCTTC
NA,TRBJ1-2,NA,TRBV25-1,CASSQNEGFGYTF,TGTGCCAGCAGCCAGAATGAGGGGTTTGGCTACACCTTC
TRBD1,TRBJ1-6,NA,TRBV9,CASSEGQGGIGSPLHF,TGTGCCAGCAGCGAGGGACAGGGCGGAATAGGATCACCCCTCCACTTT
NA,TRBJ1-5,NA,TRBV28,CASSRTGPQHF,TGTGCCAGCAGTCGAACGGGGCCCCAGCATTTT
NA,TRBJ2-1,NA,TRBV30,CAWIPPRAARYNEQFF,TGTGCCTGGATCCCCCCCCGCGCGGCCCGCTACAATGAGCAGTTCTTC
NA,TRBJ2-5,few,TRBV24-1,CATSYGRTQYF,TGTGCCACCAGTTATGGTAGGACCCAGTACTTC
NA,TRBJ2-5,NA,TRBV12-3/TRBV12-4,CASSLGQRETQYF,TGTGCCAGCAGTTTAGGACAGAGAGAGACCCAGTACTTC
NA,TRBJ2-7,NA,TRBV6-5,CASSDGTYEQYF,TGTGCCAGCTCCGACGGTACCTACGAGCAGTACTTC
TRBD1,TRBJ2-1,NA,TRBV10-3,CATWAGTGQYNEQFF,TGTGCCACCTGGGCCGGGACAGGGCAATACAATGAGCAGTTCTTC
NA,TRBJ2-7,NA,TRBV28,CASSQGYEQYF,TGTGCCAGCAGTCAGGGGTACGAGCAGTACTTC
TRBD2,TRBJ2-7,NA,TRBV5-1,CASRVAGGSYEQYF,TGCGCCAGCAGAGTAGCGGGAGGCTCCTACGAGCAGTACTTC
NA,TRBJ2-7,once,TRBV7-3,CASSPTPGGEQYF,TGTGCCAGCAGCCCCACCCCCGGGGGCGAGCAGTACTTC
NA,TRBJ2-5,NA,TRBV5-4,CASSLVVGGPQETQYF,TGTGCCAGCAGCTTGGTGGTGGGAGGCCCCCAAGAGACCCAGTACTTC
NA,TRBJ2-1,NA,TRBV9,CASSKSSDGTYNEQFF,TGTGCCAGCAGCAAATCTAGCGACGGGACGTACAATGAGCAGTTCTTC
TRBD2,TRBJ2-3,NA,TRBV5-1,CASSPSGTDTQYF,TGCGCCAGCAGTCCTAGCGGGACAGATACGCAGTATTTT
TRBD2,TRBJ2-1,NA,TRBV7-9,CASSSWTSGRGAHNEQFF,TGTGCCAGCAGCTCCTGGACTAGCGGGAGAGGGGCCCACAATGAGCAGTTCTTC
NA,TRBJ1-1,few,TRBV5-4,CASGSWAAGPEAFF,TGTGCCAGCGGATCATGGGCCGCCGGCCCTGAAGCTTTCTTT
NA,TRBJ1-4,few,TRBV28,CASSLREKLFF,TGTGCCAGCAGTTTACGGGAAAAACTGTTTTTT
NA,TRBJ2-5,NA,TRBV5-4,CASSLTGSETQYF,TGTGCCAGCAGCCTCACAGGGTCAGAGACCCAGTACTTC
NA,TRBJ1-1,few,TRBV7-9,CASISDRNTEAFF,TGTGCCAGCATCTCGGACAGAAACACTGAAGCTTTCTTT
TRBD1,TRBJ1-1,NA,TRBV4-3,CASSEDGQGDTEAFF,TGCGCCAGCAGCGAAGACGGACAGGGCGACACTGAAGCTTTCTTT
TRBD1,TRBJ2-7,NA,TRBV28,CASSSPRGDRGVTYEQYF,TGTGCCAGCAGTTCCCCGCGGGGGGACAGGGGAGTTACCTACGAGCAGTACTTC
NA,TRBJ2-7,NA,TRBV15,CATSRDPGDEQYF,TGTGCCACCAGCAGAGATCCTGGGGACGAGCAGTACTTC
TRBD1,TRBJ1-2,NA,TRBV9,CASSTGTGGLGGDGYTF,TGTGCCAGCAGCACCGGGACAGGGGGCTTAGGTGGTGATGGCTACACCTTC
TRBD1,TRBJ1-5,few,TRBV6-2/TRBV6-3,CASSYQGQGRQPQHF,TGTGCCAGCAGTTACCAGGGACAGGGTAGGCAGCCCCAGCATTTT
TRBD1,TRBJ1-3,NA,TRBV27,CASSLTGQGVGNTIYF,TGTGCCAGCAGTTTAACAGGGCAGGGGGTTGGAAACACCATATATTTT
NA,TRBJ2-1,NA,TRBV9,CASAREIVDEQFF,TGTGCCTCGGCCCGGGAGATCGTCGATGAGCAGTTCTTC
TRBD1,TRBJ1-1,once,TRBV3-1/TRBV3-2,CASSRQGATEAFF,TGTGCCAGCAGTCGACAGGGAGCCACTGAAGCTTTCTTT
TRBD1,TRBJ1-1,NA,TRBV11-2,CASSRDRARNTEAFF,TGTGCCAGCAGCCGGGACAGGGCCCGCAACACTGAAGCTTTCTTT
NA,TRBJ1-2,NA,TRBV3-1/TRBV3-2,CASSRSQTSSGYTF,TGTGCCAGCAGCCGATCCCAGACAAGTTCAGGCTACACCTTC
NA,TRBJ2-2,NA,TRBV30,CAQSTTGLKTGELFF,TGTGCGCAATCAACCACCGGACTGAAGACCGGGGAGCTGTTTTTT
NA,TRBJ2-1,once,TRBV13,CASTRTKYNEQFF,TGTGCCAGCACCCGGACTAAATACAATGAGCAGTTCTTC
NA,TRBJ1-5,NA,TRBV19,CASSLGGGSNQPQHF,TGTGCCAGTAGTTTAGGAGGGGGTAGCAATCAGCCCCAGCATTTT
NA,TRBJ1-1,NA,TRBV5-1,CASSLLPEGEAFF,TGCGCCAGCAGCTTGCTTCCCGAGGGGGAAGCTTTCTTT
TRBD2,TRBJ2-1,NA,TRBV24-1,CATSDFRTSDYNEQFF,TGTGCCACCAGTGATTTTCGGACTAGCGACTACAATGAGCAGTTCTTC
NA,TRBJ1-1,NA,TRBV2,CASSFGGKNTEAFF,TGTGCCAGCAGTTTCGGCGGCAAGAACACTGAAGCTTTCTTT
NA,TRBJ2-2,NA,TRBV2,CASKRGGDGELFF,TGTGCCAGCAAGAGGGGGGGCGACGGGGAGCTGTTTTTT